This T cell receptor beta chain was sequenced in a study of blood T cell repertoires in COVID-19. Study-level information: Material from acute and convalescent COVID-19 was sourced from the United States, Italy and Spain.

In the study's own analysis: It was from reference gene primer amplification that nucleated cell counts were estimated. The table came from immunoSEQ multiplex PCR; TCRdb's copy has only in-frame clones and leaves some out. The V and J calls and clone size were taken over from that table, and D and trimming were inferred from the DNA. The sample lists approximately 150,000 clones, 81% occurring once. Clinical history reported by participants formed the basis on which cohorts were assigned. This clone has ten or more counts. Deletions cut 3 bases from V and 0 bases from J, with 15 bases between. CDR1 is LGHDT and CDR2 is YNNKEL in the germline V gene (reference sequence). The CDR3 consists of 18 residues.

This receptor was obtained from a woman aged 40 to 50 with acute COVID-19. The rearrangement joins TRBV3-1 (or the pseudogene TRBV3-2) to TRBJ1-6, with D tentatively TRBD1 (6 bases). Input material: PBMCs or T cells enriched from blood (not recorded which). The CDR3 region is CASSQGTSRSSYNSPLHF. The CDR3 DNA follows: TGTGCCAGCAGCCAGGGGACATCCAGGAGCTCCTATAATTCACCCCTCCACTTT.